Each of the 8 T cell receptor beta chains below was sequenced from the same sample in a study of beta chain features in type 1 diabetes. Study outcomes and limitations: Shorter TCRB CDR3s, moderately but significantly so, marked every one of the four CD4+ subsets in Type 1 diabetes patients.

Their specific antigens are unknown. The entirety of the isolated RNA underwent reverse transcription, so expressed TCRB transcripts were sequenced. Only in-frame clones appear in the TCRdb table, and some are missing; sequencing was by immunoSEQ multiplex PCR. Altogether roughly 130,000 clones are present, 15% to 20% being singletons, with the ten largest covering over 2%. Sample: central memory CD4+ T cells from blood. Receptor source: a man aged 30 to 39 with type 1 diabetes.

V gene TRBV19 combines with J gene TRBJ2-5, with D uncertain. Germline V CDR1 and CDR2: LNHDA, SQIVND (reference sequence). V lost 4 bases and J lost 5, with 11 bases in between. The CDR3 contains 13 residues. CDR3 nucleotide sequence: TGTGCCAGTAGTACGGACCCCAGGGAGACCCAGTACTTC. It encodes CASSTDPRETQYF.

This clone has more than one count but fewer than ten. The V and J genes are TRBV4-2 and TRBJ2-1, with 7 bases matching TRBD2. V shed 0 bases, J shed 3 bases, and the junction held 5 bases outside the gene matches. The CDR3 extends over 16 amino acids. Germline CDR1 reads LGHNA; CDR2 reads YNFKEQ. The CDR3 DNA sequence: TGTGCCAGCAGCCAAGATTATGGCGGGGGCTACAATGAGCAGTTCTTC. Translated: CASSQDYGGGYNEQFF.

The CDR3 sequence: CASSLVAGEGNTEAFF. Written as DNA, the CDR3 is TGTGCCAGCAGCTTGGTGGCAGGGGAGGGGAACACTGAAGCTTTCTTT. This chain uses TRBV5-6 with TRBJ1-1, with D possibly TRBD1 on 6 matching bases. V lost 0 bases, J lost 1 base, and 13 bases lay in between. Per the germline V gene, CDR1 is SGHDT and CDR2 is YYEEEE. This CDR3 spans 16 amino acids.

At least ten counts were recorded for this clone. The chain links TRBV4-2 to TRBJ2-3, with TRBD2 matching 13 bases. Germline lookup yields CDR1 LGHNA and CDR2 YNFKEQ. The CDR3 totals 16 residues. With V trimmed by 5 bases and J by 0 bases, 2 bases remained unmatched. The CDR3, as DNA: TGTGCCAGCAGCACTAGCGGGGGGGCGAGCACAGATACGCAGTATTTT. Its protein product is CASSTSGGASTDTQYF.

This clone was detected a few times. The rearrangement links TRBV6-5 to TRBJ1-5; TRBD1 matches at 8 bases. The CDR3 spans 15 residues. V shed 5 bases, J shed 4 bases, and the junction held 7 bases outside the gene matches. The V gene's germline CDR1 is MNHEY and CDR2 SVGAGI. The CDR3 sequence is CASSTRQGMNQPQHF. In DNA, the CDR3 is TGTGCCAGCAGTACAAGACAGGGGATGAATCAGCCCCAGCATTTT.

This clone turned up a few times. The chain uses TRBV4-3 and TRBJ2-7, with 7 bases identical to TRBD1. This CDR3 region has 16 residues. The germline gives CDR1 LGHNA, CDR2 YSLEER. V was pared by 4 bases and J by 0 bases, with 9 bases of the junction left unmatched. CDR3 loop: CASSRTRDSRSYEQYF. The CDR3 region has the DNA TGCGCCAGCAGCCGGACCCGGGACAGCCGCTCCTACGAGCAGTACTTC.

This clone came up a few times. The rearrangement joins TRBV10-3 to TRBJ2-7, with 8 nucleotides matching TRBD1. This CDR3 has 13 amino acids. Germline values: CDR1 ENHRY, CDR2 SYGVKD. V was pared by 6 bases and J by 5 bases, with 6 bases of the junction left unmatched. This CDR3 is CAIRATGVDEQYF. CDR3 DNA: TGTGCCATCAGGGCGACAGGGGTAGACGAGCAGTACTTC.

The chain couples TRBV6-5 to TRBJ2-3; D perhaps matches TRBD2 (6 bases). Trimming left V 2 bases short and J 1 base short, with 10 bases between. Germline CDR1 and CDR2: MNHEY and SVGAGI. The CDR3 covers 15 residues. CDR3 residues: CASSYTGGRTDTQYF. In nucleotides, the CDR3 is TGTGCCAGCAGTTACACCGGGGGTCGCACAGATACGCAGTATTTT.